What follows are 27 T cell receptor beta chains derived from one specimen sequenced in a study of vaccination effects on CD4 cells after COVID-19. No antigen is known for these receptors. Measured with immunoSEQ multiplex PCR; TCRdb has only the in-frame clones, and not every one. The data hold 35,000 to 40,000 clones, with 82% observed a single time. CD4+ T cells specific for antigen were expanded with viral peptide pools by the ViraFEST assay before sequencing. Investigators separated out CD4+ T cells once 10 days of culture had passed. Participants received two doses of either the BNT162b2 or mRNA-1273 vaccine. The source material was CD4+ T cells from PBMCs cultured with HCoV-NL63 spike peptides, sampled after COVID-19 vaccination. Receptor source: a human donor who received a COVID-19 vaccine. Some clones in this sample may be carry-over from other donors' samples.

The chain carries TRBV7-2 and TRBJ1-6, with 12 bases lining up with TRBD1. This CDR3 has 19 residues. Germline values: CDR1 SGHTA, CDR2 FQGNSA. V dropped 3 bases and J dropped 0; count of bases not matched to a gene: 6. The CDR3 protein is CASSLQPGQGASYNSPLHF. CDR3 DNA sequence: TGTGCCAGCAGCTTGCAACCGGGACAGGGGGCCTCCTATAATTCACCCCTCCACTTT.

The chain uses TRBV29-1 and TRBJ2-1, with D perhaps TRBD2 (5 bases). The V gene lost 5 bases and the J gene lost 7 bases, with 18 bases spanning the gap. The CDR3 sequence is 14 residues long. Germline CDR1 reads SQVTM; CDR2 reads ANQGSEA. The CDR3 nucleotides read TGCAGCGTTCCACGGACTGGGATTCGGAATGAGCAGTTCTTC. Its translation is CSVPRTGIRNEQFF.

This clone was counted a few times. The chain joins TRBV19 to TRBJ2-6, with D unclear. The germline V and J ends were trimmed by 3 bases and 0 bases, with 3 bases remaining between them. The CDR3 has 14 residues. CDR1 LNHDA and CDR2 SQIVND come from the germline V gene (reference sequence). The CDR3 coding sequence is TGTGCCAGTAGTATTTCCTCTGGGGCCAACGTCCTGACTTTC. Its translation is CASSISSGANVLTF.

J is TRBJ2-5 and V is TRBV5-1; D possibly corresponds to TRBD1 (5 bases). CDR1 is SGHRS and CDR2 is YFSETQ in the germline V gene. Trimming shortened V by 5 bases and J by 5 bases, and 13 bases separated the two germline ends. There are 13 residues in the CDR3. The CDR3 loop is CASRGESGETQYF. CDR3 in DNA: TGCGCCAGCAGAGGGGAATCTGGGGAGACCCAGTACTTC.

The V gene is TRBV7-3, the J gene TRBJ2-5, with TRBD2 matching 7 bases. V gave up 8 bases and J gave up 4 bases; unmatched junction bases: 13. CDR1 and CDR2 from the germline V gene are SGHTA and FQGTGA. The CDR3 covers 15 residues. CDR3 DNA: TGTGCCAGCTCTCCCGGGGGTAGCGGGCTAGAGACCCAGTACTTC. Its translation: CASSPGGSGLETQYF.

The chain couples TRBV5-1 to TRBJ1-5; 7 bases match TRBD1. CDR1 SGHRS and CDR2 YFSETQ come from the germline V gene. V lost 1 base to trimming and J lost 7 bases; unmatched junction nucleotides: 2. CDR3 length: 13 residues. CDR3 sequence (DNA): TGCGCCAGCAGCTTGACAGGGGAGCAGCCCCAGCATTTT. This sequence encodes CASSLTGEQPQHF.

This clone came up a few times. V gene TRBV7-2 combines with J gene TRBJ1-2; D is unclear. V lost 7 bases, J lost 8 bases, and 14 bases lay in between. Germline V gene sequence: CDR1 SGHTA, CDR2 FQGNSA. The CDR3 totals 12 residues. The CDR3 region is CASTFLPGGYTF. The CDR3 nucleotides are TGTGCCAGCACCTTTCTGCCGGGGGGCTACACCTTC.

The CDR3 loop reads CASSQWGGHRETQYF. The CDR3 DNA reads TGTGCCAGCAGCCAATGGGGGGGGCATAGAGAGACCCAGTACTTC. This sequence joins TRBV28 and TRBJ2-5; the D gene is possibly TRBD2 (7 bases). Germline V gives CDR1 MDHEN, CDR2 SYDVKM. Trimming removed 6 bases from V and 4 bases from J, with 18 bases in between. The CDR3 extends over 15 amino acids.

This chain joins TRBV2 and TRBJ1-3; 7 bases are shared with TRBD1. V was pared by 7 bases and J by 9 bases, with 9 bases of the junction left unmatched. The germline CDR1 and CDR2 sequences are SNHLY and FYNNEI. The CDR3 runs 13 residues. CDR3 DNA: TGTGCCAGCACTCCCAGGGGGGAAGGCACCATATATTTT. Translating gives CASTPRGEGTIYF.

The sample holds a few counts of this clone. V usage is TRBV7-3 and J usage is TRBJ1-2, with D perhaps TRBD1 (6 bases). V gave up 1 base and J gave up 4 bases, with 13 bases separating them. This CDR3 region has 15 residues. The germline V gene encodes CDR1 SGHTA and CDR2 FQGTGA. The CDR3, as DNA: TGTGCCAGCAGCTTAATAGGGGGAGCCCCCTATGGCTACACCTTC. It yields the protein CASSLIGGAPYGYTF. Looking up the rest from reference TRBV7-3 and TRBJ1-2 gives the full variable domain: GAGVSQTPSNKVTEKGKYVELRCDPISGHTALYWYRQSLGQGPEFLIYFQGTGAADDSGLPNDRFFAVRPEGSVSTLKIQRTERGDSAVYLCASSLIGGAPYGYTFGSGTRLTVV.

This clone is a singleton in its sample. The rearrangement joins TRBV6-5 to TRBJ1-2; TRBD1 matches at 8 bases. Germline V gene sequence: CDR1 MNHEY, CDR2 SVGAGI. V lost 2 bases to trimming and J lost 5 bases; unmatched junction nucleotides: 4. The CDR3 loop spans 14 amino acids. As DNA, the CDR3 is TGTGCCAGCAGTTACACGACAGGGGATTATGGCTACACCTTC. It is translated as CASSYTTGDYGYTF.

The genes are TRBV4-1 and TRBJ2-3; weak D call: TRBD1 (6 bases). Germline-derived CDR1 and CDR2 are MGHRA and YSYEKL. CDR3 length: 15 residues. The V gene lost 4 bases and the J gene lost 1 base, with 12 bases spanning the gap. This CDR3 reads CASSRSWGRTDTQYF. DNA of the CDR3: TGCGCCAGCAGCCGTTCGTGGGGGCGCACAGATACGCAGTATTTT.

The rearrangement uses TRBV29-1 and TRBJ1-1, with TRBD1 as a possible D gene (5 bases). CDR1 is SQVTM and CDR2 is ANQGSEA in the germline V gene. This CDR3 is 13 amino acids long. V lost 4 bases and J lost 0, with 9 bases in between. CDR3 sequence (DNA): TGCAGCGTTGTGGGACCCCTGAACACTGAAGCTTTCTTT. Its protein is CSVVGPLNTEAFF.

Only one count was recorded for this clone. The J gene is TRBJ2-6, the V gene TRBV23-1, with TRBD1 identical over 12 bases. Being an ORF, TRBV23-1 has a function that is uncertain. The J segment lost 4 bases and the V segment lost 1 base, leaving 17 bases of the junction unmatched. The CDR3 has 22 residues. The CDR3, as DNA: TGCGCCAGCAGTCAATTCCCGGGACAGGGGGCTTTTTCTTCTCCCGGGGCCAACGTCCTGACTTTC. Translation: CASSQFPGQGAFSSPGANVLTF.

V usage is TRBV6-6 and J usage is TRBJ1-5; D gene unclear. V lost 0 bases to trimming and J lost 11 bases, with 17 bases between them. CDR1 MNHNY and CDR2 SVGAGI come from the germline V gene (reference sequence). The CDR3 length is 15 residues. This chain's CDR3 is CASSYSGSRSPAQHF. The CDR3 bases are TGTGCCAGCAGTTACTCAGGGTCCCGGAGTCCGGCCCAGCATTTT.

The chain joins TRBV7-2 to TRBJ1-1; possible D gene TRBD1, 5 bases. CDR1 is SGHTA and CDR2 is FQGNSA in the germline V gene. The CDR3 has 13 residues. The V end lost 5 bases, the J end lost 3 bases, and 10 bases lay between the germline ends. The CDR3 bases are TGTGCCAGCAGCGCTATAGGGGACACTGAAGCTTTCTTT. Translating gives CASSAIGDTEAFF.

The chain joins TRBV7-3 to TRBJ2-3; 8 bases match TRBD1. Trimming cost V 4 bases and J 5 bases; bases outside gene matches: 5. CDR3 length: 14 residues. Germline CDR1 and CDR2: SGHTA and FQGTGA. CDR3 residues: CASSSRDRGDTQYF. The CDR3 DNA reads as TGTGCCAGCAGCTCCCGCGACAGGGGAGATACGCAGTATTTT.

The J gene is TRBJ2-6, the V gene TRBV7-2; tentatively, D is TRBD1 (5 bases). V gave up 5 bases and J gave up 2 bases, with 10 bases separating them. Germline V gives CDR1 SGHTA, CDR2 FQGNSA. The CDR3 extends over 15 amino acids. CDR3 nucleotides: TGTGCCAGCAGCCTTGGGGCACCTGGGGCCAACGTCCTGACTTTC. This encodes CASSLGAPGANVLTF. The complete variable domain, with remaining parts taken from reference TRBV7-2 and TRBJ2-6, reads GAGVSQSPSNKVTEKGKDVELRCDPISGHTALYWYRQSLGQGLEFLIYFQGNSAPDKSGLPSDRFSAERTGGSVSTLTIQRTQQEDSAVYLCASSLGAPGANVLTFGAGSRLTVL.

This chain links TRBV6-2 or TRBV6-3 with TRBJ1-5; 9 nucleotides line up with TRBD1. There are 16 residues in the CDR3. CDR1 and CDR2 (germline): MNHEY, SVGEGT. V was clipped by 0 bases and J by 3 bases; unmatched bases: 3. The CDR3 protein is CASSYSGQGPNQPQHF. The CDR3 DNA reads TGTGCCAGCAGTTACTCGGGACAGGGCCCCAATCAGCCCCAGCATTTT.

This clone occurred a few times. The rearrangement uses TRBV29-1 and TRBJ1-1; D remains unclear. V was shortened by 1 base and J by 2 bases, with 8 bases between the two germline ends. The CDR3 is made up of 13 amino acids. CDR1 and CDR2 (germline): SQVTM, ANQGSEA. The CDR3 spells CSVEAAYNTEAFF. CDR3 nucleotide sequence: TGCAGCGTTGAAGCGGCCTATAACACTGAAGCTTTCTTT.

This clone was seen more than once but under ten times. The V gene is TRBV6-5, the J gene TRBJ1-5, with D hard to call. This CDR3 region has 13 residues. From germline, CDR1 is MNHEY and CDR2 SVGAGI. V gave up 7 bases and J gave up 7 bases, with 14 bases separating them. The CDR3 bases are TGTGCCAGCAAGTCTGGGGTTGGACAGCCCCAGCATTTT. This encodes CASKSGVGQPQHF.

This clone has more than one count but fewer than ten. The J gene is TRBJ2-7, the V gene TRBV21-1; the table assigns TRBD2, which was not confirmed against the DNA. TRBV21-1 is a pseudogene locus. CDR3 length: 14 residues. The CDR3 DNA reads as TGTGCCAGCAGCGTCCGGGACTGCGCCTACGAGCAGTACGTC. Translating it yields CASSVRDCAYEQYV.

This clone was counted a single time. The chain joins TRBV12-3 or TRBV12-4 to TRBJ1-1, with 7 bases identical to TRBD1. V was pared by 4 bases and J by 4 bases, with 3 bases of the junction left unmatched. This CDR3 comprises 13 residues. CDR3 in DNA: TGTGCCAGCAGTTGGGAGGGGGCCACTGAAGCTTTCTTT. Amino acids: CASSWEGATEAFF.

The CDR3 DNA follows: TGTGCCAGCAGTTTAAATGGCTACACCTTC. The encoded protein is CASSLNGYTF. V gene TRBV27 combines with J gene TRBJ1-2; D is undetermined. The germline V gene has CDR1 MNHEY and CDR2 SMNVEV (reference sequence). The CDR3 spans 10 residues. V was cut by 2 bases and J by 6 bases, with 1 base left in between.

The V call is TRBV3-1 (or the pseudogene TRBV3-2), the J call TRBJ1-6; 9 bases are a match to TRBD1. Losses at the gene ends were 0 bases for V and 6 bases for J; bases not matched to a gene: 6. Per germline, CDR1 LGHDT and CDR2 YNNKEL (reference sequence). The CDR3 covers 17 residues. The CDR3 coding sequence is TGTGCCAGCAGCCAAGATACGGGACAGGGCAGTAATTCACCCCTCCACTTT. Translation gives CASSQDTGQGSNSPLHF.

V is TRBV5-4 and J is TRBJ2-2; D is uncertain. Looked up from germline, CDR1 is SGHNT and CDR2 is YYREEE (reference sequence). Trimming took off 1 base at V and 6 bases at J, with 1 base between the two ends. CDR3 length: 11 residues. CDR3 amino acids: CASSLSGELFF. CDR3 coding DNA: TGTGCCAGCAGCTTGTCCGGGGAGCTGTTTTTT.

CDR3 DNA: TGTGCCAGCAGCCCAGAGGCGGCTGGAAACACCATATATTTT. Protein: CASSPEAAGNTIYF. The chain couples TRBV6-1 to TRBJ1-3; D is unresolved. The V gene lost 6 bases and the J gene lost 2 bases, with 11 bases spanning the gap. Per the germline V gene, CDR1 is MNHNS and CDR2 is SASEGT. The CDR3 spans 14 residues.